This T cell receptor (beta chain) is drawn from a study of cytomegalovirus exposure and HLA in healthy donors. Study results and caveats: A later analysis found common viral pathogens apparently linked to several of the most significant clusters. Highly shared variants forming one cluster were likely a sequencing artifact. A later analysis found that most CMV-associated TCR beta chains appeared HLA-restricted. The classifier was said to identify cytomegalovirus status with high specificity and sensitivity.

This clone was recorded a few times. Its antigen is unknown. With 60 Vbeta and 13 Jbeta primers, the PCR was carried out. Sequenced by immunoSEQ multiplex PCR; TCRdb stores in-frame clones only, minus some. The data show around 190,000 clones, around 77% seen once. With 6 bases removed from V and 5 bases from J, the gap between germline ends came to 13 bases. This CDR3 is 13 amino acids long. Germline values: CDR1 MNHEY, CDR2 SVGAGI. This chain uses TRBV6-5 with TRBJ1-1; D perhaps matches TRBD1 (5 bases). Sequencing input: PBMCs. The source is a woman in her thirties in good health and CMV-seronegative. This chain's CDR3 is CASSLTRGTEAFF. The CDR3 nucleotides read TGTGCCAGCAGCCTGACTCGGGGGACTGAAGCTTTCTTT.